This TCR beta chain appears in the sequencing data of a study of T-cell reconstitution after alpha-beta-depleted transplantation in children. Remarks on this clonotype: The antigen remains undetermined.

The length of the CDR3 is 18 residues. Looked up from germline, CDR1 is SGDLS and CDR2 is YYNGEE. Trimming cost V 0 bases and J 0 bases; bases outside gene matches: 6. Unique molecular identifiers were incorporated during preparation of the TCRbeta library. TCRdb analysed the PCR reads with MiXCR anew, one entry per CDR3 protein. The table has about a million distinct CDR3 sequences, about 29% seen once. Study-level points and caveats: Several patients had high TCRbeta diversity at day 60; it came from surviving recipient T cells and thymic progenitors. Newly produced T cells mostly accounted for T-cell counts and diversity one year post-transplant. Where alpha-beta T cells came from about two months after transplant was reportedly several hundred expanded graft clones.

Source: PBMCs, mostly from graft donor cells, taken 360 days after TCRalphabeta/CD19-depleted stem cell transplant. The source is a boy under two years old who had a stem cell transplant for SCID, so the T cells may come from the graft donor. The chain joins TRBV9 to TRBJ2-1, with 10 bases lining up with TRBD2. The CDR3 coding sequence is TGTGCCAGCAGCGTAGCTATAGCGGGGGGCCTCTCCTACAATGAGCAGTTCTTC. Residues: CASSVAIAGGLSYNEQFF.